This is a list of T cell receptor beta chains from one sample in a study of blood T cell repertoires in COVID-19. Clones were read by immunoSEQ multiplex PCR, and TCRdb kept only the in-frame ones, dropping some. The table records about 220,000 clones, over 65% of them present only once. Source material: PBMCs or T cells enriched from blood (not recorded which). The receptor source for this set is a woman aged 60 to 75 who had recovered from COVID-19. Both conserved end residues are trimmed from each CDR3.

j_call v_call cdr3_aa
TRBJ1-2 TRBV6-5 ASSFDRGQSGYT
TRBJ2-1 TRBV9 ASSVGQGTYNEQF
TRBJ1-1 TRBV19 ATLSRQARNTEAF
TRBJ1-3 TRBV28 ASRGAGGIRNTIY
TRBJ1-2 TRBV6-2/TRBV6-3 ASSLRTGNYGYT
TRBJ2-1 TRBV7-2 ASSSRGSGGYNEQF
TRBJ2-3 TRBV18 ASSPSAGNTDTQY
TRBJ2-5 TRBV6-5 ASSQGARETQY
TRBJ2-4 TRBV11-3 ASSQGADRVGKNIQY
TRBJ1-4 TRBV29-1 SVGDEKLF
TRBJ2-5 TRBV7-9 ASSFSGRGETQY
TRBJ2-7 TRBV3-1/TRBV3-2 ASSPRPGGEQY
TRBJ2-7 TRBV5-6 ASSLQGYEQY
TRBJ2-1 TRBV5-6 ASSLPLLRNEQF
TRBJ2-1 TRBV12-3/TRBV12-4 ASGWLAREQF
TRBJ2-5 TRBV12-3/TRBV12-4 ASSQGGWETQY
TRBJ2-1 TRBV11-2 ASSSASGRSYNEQF
TRBJ1-2 TRBV9 ASSVGGGSYYGYT
TRBJ2-7 TRBV5-5 ASSFGHLLSYEQY
TRBJ2-7 TRBV5-1 ASSLSGTSSYEQY
TRBJ2-5 TRBV7-2 ASSRSGVLQETQY
TRBJ2-6 TRBV7-2 ASRYSGANVLT
TRBJ1-1 TRBV21-1 ASSVTGFSEAF
TRBJ2-7 TRBV5-4 ASSSPDKQLYEQY
TRBJ1-2 TRBV7-2 ASSLWTGGYGYT
TRBJ2-3 TRBV13 ASSLDVAGGSYADTQY
TRBJ1-6 TRBV4-2 ASSQDHDSPLH
TRBJ1-2 TRBV7-2 ASSLGPGENYGYT
TRBJ1-3 TRBV4-2 ASSHPQGQGASGNTIY
TRBJ2-6 TRBV9 ASSVDGQPNSGANVLT
TRBJ2-2 TRBV7-2 ASSLDRPSWYTGELF
TRBJ2-1 TRBV5-5 ASSLSGTAYNEQF
TRBJ1-1 TRBV29-1 SVEATGGGTEAF
TRBJ1-3 TRBV19 ASSRQGFSGNTIY
TRBJ2-1 TRBV6-1 ASSEAGTTRKEQF
TRBJ1-1 TRBV7-9 ASSWSLNTEAF
TRBJ1-1 TRBV7-2 ASSLVAGVNTEAF
TRBJ1-2 TRBV7-9 ASSSGQANYGYT
TRBJ1-2 TRBV24-1 ATSAAGGVGGYT
TRBJ2-1 TRBV30 AWSGLADEQF
TRBJ1-2 TRBV7-2 ASSPPSLAGGYT
TRBJ1-5 TRBV6-5 ASSLLQGLAQH
TRBJ2-7 TRBV19 ASSVTGQLSYEQY
TRBJ1-1 TRBV19 ASSSRSGQGDTEAF
TRBJ1-2 TRBV27 ASSRFYRGGRGYT
TRBJ1-5 TRBV27 ASSLDPGGNQPQH
TRBJ2-7 TRBV5-5 ASSQGPNSVYEQY
TRBJ2-1 TRBV19 ASSIDLPLKGTYNEQF
TRBJ1-1 TRBV11-2 ASSSSGFTEAF
TRBJ1-2 TRBV5-1 ASSSLVGEEGYT
TRBJ1-6 TRBV15 ATSSAKDYNSPLH
TRBJ1-6 TRBV7-9 ASSTTGNSSPLH
TRBJ2-5 TRBV7-2 ASSLAQGEAGTQY
TRBJ1-1 TRBV30 AWSYDRGLEGTEAF
TRBJ1-1 TRBV19 ASTADRANTEAF
TRBJ2-7 TRBV3-1/TRBV3-2 ASSHASNEQY